This TCR beta chain stems from a study of cytomegalovirus exposure and HLA in healthy donors. General study points: Confirmation was obtained in vitro that a few CMV-associated chains are specific for CMV antigens. The study listed some 160 cytomegalovirus-associated TCR beta chains. Most TCR sequences showed up rarely, but some public TCRs showed up in many donors.

Regarding this clone: Its antigen is unidentified.

The assay was immunoSEQ multiplex PCR, and TCRdb's table has in-frame clones only and misses some. This repertoire shows approximately 59,000 clones, about 92% found once; its top ten account for approximately 5.3%. Sequencing was performed on PBMCs. The TCR sequence derives from a man between 18 and 35 years old in good health and CMV-seropositive.

CDR3 bases: TGCGCCAGCAGCTTGACAGGTGGCATGAACACTGAAGCTTTCTTT. Translated: CASSLTGGMNTEAFF. The chain links TRBV5-1 to TRBJ1-1; maybe TRBD1 (5 bases). Trimming cost V 1 base and J 0 bases, with 10 bases left between them. CDR1 SGHRS and CDR2 YFSETQ come from the germline V gene. CDR3 length: 15 amino acids.